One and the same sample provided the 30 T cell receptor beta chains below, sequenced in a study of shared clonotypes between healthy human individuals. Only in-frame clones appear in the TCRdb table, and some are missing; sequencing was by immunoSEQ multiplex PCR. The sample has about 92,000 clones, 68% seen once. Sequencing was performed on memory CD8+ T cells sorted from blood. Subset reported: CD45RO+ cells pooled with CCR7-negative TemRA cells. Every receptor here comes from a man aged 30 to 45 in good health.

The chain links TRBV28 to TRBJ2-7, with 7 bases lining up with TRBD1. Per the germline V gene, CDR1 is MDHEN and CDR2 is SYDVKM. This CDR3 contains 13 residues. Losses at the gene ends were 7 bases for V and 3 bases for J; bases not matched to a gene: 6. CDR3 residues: CASTTGTDYEQYF. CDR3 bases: TGTGCCAGCACCACCGGGACAGACTACGAGCAGTACTTC.

As DNA, the CDR3 is TGTGCCAGCAATCGAGCTAGCGGACAAGAGACCCAGTACTTC. This gives the protein CASNRASGQETQYF. This chain links TRBV25-1 with TRBJ2-5, with 7 bases fitting TRBD2. The CDR3 has 14 residues. CDR1 and CDR2 from the germline V gene are MGHDK and SYGVNS. Unmatched junction bases numbered 7, after V lost 7 bases and J lost 2 bases. The whole variable domain, filled in from reference TRBV25-1 and TRBJ2-5, reads EADIYQTPRYLVIGTGKKITLECSQTMGHDKMYWYQQDPGMELHLIHYSYGVNSTEKGDLSSESTVSRIRTEHFPLTLESARPSHTSQYLCASNRASGQETQYFGPGTRLLVL.

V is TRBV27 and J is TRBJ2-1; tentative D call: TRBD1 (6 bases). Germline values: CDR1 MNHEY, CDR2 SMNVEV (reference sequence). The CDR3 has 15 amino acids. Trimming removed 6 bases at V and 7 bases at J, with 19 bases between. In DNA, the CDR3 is TGTGCCAGCAGCCGACGTAGACAGGTGCGGAATGAGCAGTTCTTC. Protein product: CASSRRRQVRNEQFF.

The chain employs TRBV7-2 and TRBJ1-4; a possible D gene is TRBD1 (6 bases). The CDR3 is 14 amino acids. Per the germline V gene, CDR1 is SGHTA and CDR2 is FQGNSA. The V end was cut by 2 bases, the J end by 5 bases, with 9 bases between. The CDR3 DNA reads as TGTGCCAGCAGCTTATACAGGGCGAATGAAAAACTGTTTTTT. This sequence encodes CASSLYRANEKLFF.

CDR3: CASSSVLAAEQYF. The CDR3 nucleotides are TGTGCCAGCAGTTCGGTACTAGCGGCCGAGCAGTACTTC. V is TRBV6-1 and J is TRBJ2-7; TRBD2 aligns across 8 bases. J gave up 6 bases and V 5 bases, and 6 bases lay outside the gene matches. CDR3 size: 13 residues. Germline CDR1 is MNHNS and CDR2 is SASEGT.

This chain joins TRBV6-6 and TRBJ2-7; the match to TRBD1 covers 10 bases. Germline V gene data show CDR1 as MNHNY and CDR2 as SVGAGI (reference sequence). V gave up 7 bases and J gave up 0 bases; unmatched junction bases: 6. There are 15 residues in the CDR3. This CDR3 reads CASTDRGLSSYEQYF. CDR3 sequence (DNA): TGTGCCAGCACCGACAGGGGGCTAAGCTCCTACGAGCAGTACTTC.

CDR3 protein: CASSPPSGRANNEQFF. The CDR3 bases are TGTGCCAGCAGCCCCCCTAGCGGGAGAGCCAACAATGAGCAGTTCTTC. The chain joins TRBV7-9 to TRBJ2-1; 10 bases map to TRBD2. Germline trimming cut 5 bases from V and 5 bases from J; bases unmatched to any gene: 9. This CDR3 contains 16 residues. Germline CDR1 is SEHNR and CDR2 is FQNEAQ (reference sequence).

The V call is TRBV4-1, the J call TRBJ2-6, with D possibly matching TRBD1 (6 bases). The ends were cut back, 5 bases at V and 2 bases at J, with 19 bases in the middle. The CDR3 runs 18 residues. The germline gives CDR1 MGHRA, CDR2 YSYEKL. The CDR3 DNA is TGCGCCAGCAGCACCCTATCACCCACAGGGACTGGGGCCAACGTCCTGACTTTC. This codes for CASSTLSPTGTGANVLTF.

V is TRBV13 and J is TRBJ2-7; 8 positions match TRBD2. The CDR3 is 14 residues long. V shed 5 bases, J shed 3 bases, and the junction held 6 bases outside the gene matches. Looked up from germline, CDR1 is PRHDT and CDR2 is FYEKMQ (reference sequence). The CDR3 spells CASSVRLAIYEQYF. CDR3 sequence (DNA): TGTGCCAGCAGCGTAAGACTAGCGATCTACGAGCAGTACTTC.

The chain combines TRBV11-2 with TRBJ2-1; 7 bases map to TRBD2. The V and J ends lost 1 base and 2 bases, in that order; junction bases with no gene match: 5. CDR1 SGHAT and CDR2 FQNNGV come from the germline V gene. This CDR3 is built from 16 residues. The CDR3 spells CASSLVVGLAYNEQFF. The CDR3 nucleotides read TGTGCCAGCAGCTTAGTTGTAGGACTAGCCTACAATGAGCAGTTCTTC.

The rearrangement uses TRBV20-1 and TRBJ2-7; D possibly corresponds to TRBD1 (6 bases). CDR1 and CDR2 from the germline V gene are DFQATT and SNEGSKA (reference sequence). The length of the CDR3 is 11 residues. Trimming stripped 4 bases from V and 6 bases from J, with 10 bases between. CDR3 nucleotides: TGCAGTGCTACCAGGGGTGCCGAGCAGTACTTC. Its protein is CSATRGAEQYF.

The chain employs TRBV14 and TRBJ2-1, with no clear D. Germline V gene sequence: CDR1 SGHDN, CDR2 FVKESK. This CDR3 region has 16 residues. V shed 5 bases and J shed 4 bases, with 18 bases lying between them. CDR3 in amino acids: CASSEMKTGLYNEQFF. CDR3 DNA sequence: TGTGCCAGCAGCGAGATGAAAACCGGATTATACAATGAGCAGTTCTTC.

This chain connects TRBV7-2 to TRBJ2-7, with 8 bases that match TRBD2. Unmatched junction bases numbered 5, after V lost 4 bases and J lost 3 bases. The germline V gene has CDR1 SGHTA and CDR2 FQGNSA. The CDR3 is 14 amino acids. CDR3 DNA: TGTGCCAGCAGCTGGGCGGGGGGTAACTACGAGCAGTACTTC. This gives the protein CASSWAGGNYEQYF.

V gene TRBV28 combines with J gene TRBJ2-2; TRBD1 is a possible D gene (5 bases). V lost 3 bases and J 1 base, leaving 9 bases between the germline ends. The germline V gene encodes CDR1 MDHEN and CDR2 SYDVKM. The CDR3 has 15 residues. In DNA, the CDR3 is TGTGCCAGCAGTTTGTGGGGCGGGAACACCGGGGAGCTGTTTTTT. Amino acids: CASSLWGGNTGELFF.

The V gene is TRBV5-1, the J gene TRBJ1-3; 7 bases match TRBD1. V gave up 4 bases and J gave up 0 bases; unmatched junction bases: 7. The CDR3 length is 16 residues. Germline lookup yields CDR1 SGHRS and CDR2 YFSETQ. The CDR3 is CASSAGQPSSGNTIYF. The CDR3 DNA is TGCGCCAGCAGCGCGGGACAGCCCAGCTCTGGAAACACCATATATTTT. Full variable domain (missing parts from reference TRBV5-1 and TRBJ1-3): KAGVTQTPRYLIKTRGQQVTLSCSPISGHRSVSWYQQTPGQGLQFLFEYFSETQRNKGNFPGRFSGRQFSNSRSEMNVSTLELGDSALYLCASSAGQPSSGNTIYFGEGSWLTVV.

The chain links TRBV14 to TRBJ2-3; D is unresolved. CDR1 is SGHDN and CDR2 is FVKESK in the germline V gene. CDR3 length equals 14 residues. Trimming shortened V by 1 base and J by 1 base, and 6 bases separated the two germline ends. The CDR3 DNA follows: TGTGCCAGCAGCCAAGTCCTCGGCACAGATACGCAGTATTTT. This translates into CASSQVLGTDTQYF.

CDR3 DNA sequence: TGTGCCTGGATCGGGGGGGACGGGACTCGCTCTGGAAACACCATATATTTT. Translating it yields CAWIGGDGTRSGNTIYF. The chain employs TRBV30 and TRBJ1-3; D perhaps matches TRBD1 (5 bases). V was shortened by 4 bases and J by 0 bases, with 19 bases between the two germline ends. The CDR3 contains 17 residues. Germline values: CDR1 GTSNPN, CDR2 SVGIG (reference sequence).

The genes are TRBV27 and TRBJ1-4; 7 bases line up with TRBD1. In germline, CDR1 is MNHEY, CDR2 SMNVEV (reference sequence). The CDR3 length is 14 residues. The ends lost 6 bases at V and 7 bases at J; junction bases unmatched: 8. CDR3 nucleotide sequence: TGTGCCAGCAGGAAGACAGGGAGAAGTGAAAAACTGTTTTTT. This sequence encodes CASRKTGRSEKLFF.

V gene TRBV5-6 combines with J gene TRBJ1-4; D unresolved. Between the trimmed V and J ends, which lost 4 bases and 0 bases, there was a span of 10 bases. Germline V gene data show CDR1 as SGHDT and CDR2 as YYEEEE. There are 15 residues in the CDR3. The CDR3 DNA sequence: TGTGCCAGCAGCCCCCCAAATCCAACTAATGAAAAACTGTTTTTT. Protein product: CASSPPNPTNEKLFF.

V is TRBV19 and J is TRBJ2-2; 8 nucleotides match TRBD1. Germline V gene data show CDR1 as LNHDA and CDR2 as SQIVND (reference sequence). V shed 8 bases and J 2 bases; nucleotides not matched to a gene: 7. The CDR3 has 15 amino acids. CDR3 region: CASLRDRGNTGELFF. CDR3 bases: TGTGCCAGTTTAAGAGACAGGGGTAACACCGGGGAGCTGTTTTTT.

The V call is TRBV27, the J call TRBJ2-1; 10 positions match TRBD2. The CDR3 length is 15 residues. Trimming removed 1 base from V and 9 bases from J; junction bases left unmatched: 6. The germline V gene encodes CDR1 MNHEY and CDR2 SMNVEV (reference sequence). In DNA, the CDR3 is TGTGCCAGCAGTTTATTTCTAGCGGGAGTAGTTGAGCAGTTCTTC. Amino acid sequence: CASSLFLAGVVEQFF.

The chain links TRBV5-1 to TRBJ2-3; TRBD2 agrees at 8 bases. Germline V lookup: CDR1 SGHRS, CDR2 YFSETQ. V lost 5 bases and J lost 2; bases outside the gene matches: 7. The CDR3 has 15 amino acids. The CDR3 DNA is TGCGCCAGCAGGCTCACTAGCGGCAACACAGATACGCAGTATTTT. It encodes CASRLTSGNTDTQYF.

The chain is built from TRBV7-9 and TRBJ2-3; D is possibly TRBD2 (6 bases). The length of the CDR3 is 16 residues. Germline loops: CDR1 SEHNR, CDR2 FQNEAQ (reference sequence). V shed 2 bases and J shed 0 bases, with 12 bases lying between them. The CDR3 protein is CASSLSFGGSTDTQYF. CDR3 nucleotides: TGTGCCAGCAGCTTATCCTTCGGGGGAAGCACAGATACGCAGTATTTT. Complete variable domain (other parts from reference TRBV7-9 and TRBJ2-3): DTGVSQNPRHKITKRGQNVTFRCDPISEHNRLYWYRQTLGQGPEFLTYFQNEAQLEKSRLLSDRFSAERPKGSFSTLEIQRTEQGDSAMYLCASSLSFGGSTDTQYFGPGTRLTVL.

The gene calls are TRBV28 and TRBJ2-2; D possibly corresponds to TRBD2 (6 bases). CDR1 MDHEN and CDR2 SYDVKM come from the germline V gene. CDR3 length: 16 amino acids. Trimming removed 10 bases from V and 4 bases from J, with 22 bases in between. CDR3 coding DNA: TGTGCCATCCTTAGCGGTCCCCGGAGGGGCACCGGGGAGCTGTTTTTT. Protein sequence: CAILSGPRRGTGELFF.

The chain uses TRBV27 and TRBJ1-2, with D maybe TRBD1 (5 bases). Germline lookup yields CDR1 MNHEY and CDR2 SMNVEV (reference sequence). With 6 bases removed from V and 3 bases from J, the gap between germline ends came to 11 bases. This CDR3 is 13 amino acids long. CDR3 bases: TGTGCCAGCAGGGCGCTAGGGGACTATGGCTACACCTTC. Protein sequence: CASRALGDYGYTF.

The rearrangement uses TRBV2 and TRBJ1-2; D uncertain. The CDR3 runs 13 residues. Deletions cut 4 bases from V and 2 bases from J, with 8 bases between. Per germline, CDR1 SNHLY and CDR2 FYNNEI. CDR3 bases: TGTGCCAGCAGTGGGGTAGGGAACTATGGCTACACCTTC. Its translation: CASSGVGNYGYTF. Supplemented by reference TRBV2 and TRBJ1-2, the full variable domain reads EPEVTQTPSHQVTQMGQEVILRCVPISNHLYFYWYRQILGQKVEFLVSFYNNEISEKSEIFDDQFSVERPDGSNFTLKIRSTKLEDSAMYFCASSGVGNYGYTFGSGTRLTVV.

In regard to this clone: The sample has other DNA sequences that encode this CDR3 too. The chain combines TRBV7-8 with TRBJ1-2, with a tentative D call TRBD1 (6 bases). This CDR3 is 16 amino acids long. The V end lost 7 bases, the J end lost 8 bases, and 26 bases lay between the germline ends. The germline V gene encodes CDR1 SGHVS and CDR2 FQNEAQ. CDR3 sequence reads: CASTSRGNRGGEGYTF. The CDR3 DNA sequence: TGTGCCAGCACCTCAAGGGGGAATAGGGGGGGGGAAGGCTACACCTTC.

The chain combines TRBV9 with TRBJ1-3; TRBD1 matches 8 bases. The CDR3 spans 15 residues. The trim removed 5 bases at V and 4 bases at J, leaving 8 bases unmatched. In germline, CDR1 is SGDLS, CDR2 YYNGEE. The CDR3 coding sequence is TGTGCCAGCAGTTACACCGGACAGGGCGGAAACACCATATATTTT. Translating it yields CASSYTGQGGNTIYF.

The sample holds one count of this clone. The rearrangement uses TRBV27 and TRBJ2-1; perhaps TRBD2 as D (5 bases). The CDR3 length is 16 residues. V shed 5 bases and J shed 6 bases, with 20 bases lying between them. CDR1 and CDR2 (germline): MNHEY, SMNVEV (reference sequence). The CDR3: CASSGSFGHKGNEQFF. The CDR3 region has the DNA TGTGCCAGCAGTGGGAGTTTTGGCCATAAAGGCAATGAGCAGTTCTTC.

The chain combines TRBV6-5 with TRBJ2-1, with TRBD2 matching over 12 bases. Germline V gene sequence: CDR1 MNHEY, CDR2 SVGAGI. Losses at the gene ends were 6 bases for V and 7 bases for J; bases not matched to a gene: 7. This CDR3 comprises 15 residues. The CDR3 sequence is CASSLSTSGSNEQFF. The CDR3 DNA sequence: TGTGCCAGCAGCCTATCGACTAGCGGGAGTAATGAGCAGTTCTTC.